This entry features one T cell receptor (beta chain) sequence. The CDR3 consists of 13 residues. The germline V and J ends were trimmed by 4 bases and 6 bases, with 9 bases remaining between them. TCRdb keeps only in-frame clones here, not all; method: immunoSEQ multiplex PCR. The data hold under 60,000 clones, with 70% to 90% observed a single time. These data belong to a study of blood T cell repertoires in COVID-19. The chain is built from TRBV12-3 or TRBV12-4 and TRBJ2-2; weak D call: TRBD2 (5 bases). This TCR came from a human donor in a cohort sampled during active COVID-19. Sequencing input: peripheral blood. The CDR3 nucleotides are TGTGCCAGCAGTTGGAGGTTACCCGGGGAGCTGTTTTTT. It codes for CASSWRLPGELFF.